Below are 15 T cell receptor beta chains sequenced from a single sample in a study of blood T cells in healthy people across ages. A second roughly 6 to 12 cycle PCR used barcoded and J-beta primers. Using its own MiXCR run on the 5' RACE reads, TCRdb lists one record per CDR3 protein. The table has over 300,000 distinct CDR3 sequences, 50% to 60% seen once. The sample consisted of blood. Receptor source: a man aged 55 to 70 in good health.

This clonotype was detected a few times. The V and J genes are TRBV7-2 and TRBJ1-1; D not certain. The CDR3 is 14 residues long. V lost 5 bases, J lost 1 base, and 11 bases lay in between. CDR1 and CDR2 from the germline V gene are SGHTA and FQGNSA. The CDR3 protein is CASSPRIGNTEAFF. CDR3 in DNA: TGTGCCAGCAGCCCGAGGATCGGGAACACTGAAGCTTTCTTT.

This chain links TRBV27 with TRBJ2-1; D is perhaps TRBD2 (5 bases). Germline lookup yields CDR1 MNHEY and CDR2 SMNVEV (reference sequence). The length of the CDR3 is 15 residues. V was trimmed by 5 bases and J by 0 bases, leaving 11 bases between them. DNA for the CDR3: TGTGCCAGCAGTACACGGGGTAGCTCCTACAATGAGCAGTTCTTC. Translating gives CASSTRGSSYNEQFF.

The V call is TRBV5-1, the J call TRBJ2-2, with a possible D match to TRBD2 (6 bases). V shed 1 base and J shed 4 bases, with 14 bases lying between them. The CDR3 has 16 residues. In germline, CDR1 is SGHRS, CDR2 YFSETQ. CDR3 in DNA: TGCGCCAGCAGCTTGAGGCGGGGAGGCGGCACCGGGGAGCTGTTTTTT. Encoded protein: CASSLRRGGGTGELFF.

The gene calls are TRBV9 and TRBJ2-7, with TRBD2 matching over 11 bases. Germline loops: CDR1 SGDLS, CDR2 YYNGEE. This CDR3 comprises 14 residues. V lost 4 bases and J lost 12; bases outside the gene matches: 12. The DNA of the CDR3 is TGTGCCAGCAGCCCCCGCGGGACTAGCGGACACCCGTACTTC. This sequence encodes CASSPRGTSGHPYF. Supplemented by reference TRBV9 and TRBJ2-7, the full variable domain reads DSGVTQTPKHLITATGQRVTLRCSPRSGDLSVYWYQQSLDQGLQFLIQYYNGEERAKGNILERFSAQQFPDLHSELNLSSLELGDSALYFCASSPRGTSGHPYFGPGTRLTVT.

This clonotype was found a few times. The gene calls are TRBV5-1 and TRBJ2-1; 9 bases agree with TRBD2. Germline lookup yields CDR1 SGHRS and CDR2 YFSETQ. The CDR3 totals 15 residues. J gave up 2 bases and V 4 bases, and 4 bases lay outside the gene matches. CDR3 in amino acids: CASSLTSGPYNEQFF. CDR3 nucleotides: TGCGCCAGCAGCCTTACTAGCGGGCCCTACAATGAGCAGTTCTTC.

Comment on this clonotype: This may arise from a read error, as a much more abundant clone is one base away. The chain employs TRBV11-1 and TRBJ2-1; D is perhaps TRBD1 (5 bases). The CDR3 is 12 residues long. The germline gives CDR1 SGHAT, CDR2 FQDESV (reference sequence). Trimming removed 5 bases from V and 6 bases from J, with 8 bases in between. The CDR3 sequence is CASSATVNEQFF. The CDR3 coding sequence is TGTGCCAGCAGCGCGACAGTCAATGAGCAGTTCTTC.

This clonotype was detected ten times or more. The chain couples TRBV7-2 to TRBJ2-6; D not certain. There are 18 residues in the CDR3. The germline V gene has CDR1 SGHTA and CDR2 FQGNSA. Trimming removed 1 base at V and 0 bases at J, with 13 bases between. CDR3 region: CASSLGARFYSGANVLTF. The CDR3 bases are TGTGCCAGCAGCTTAGGGGCGCGGTTTTACTCTGGGGCCAACGTCCTGACTTTC.

This chain links TRBV3-1 with TRBJ1-5; D is uncertain. Trimming took off 1 base at V and 9 bases at J, with 7 bases between the two ends. Germline assignment: CDR1 LGHDT and CDR2 YNNKEL (reference sequence). CDR3 size: 12 residues. The CDR3 bases are TGTGCCAGCAGCCAAGTTGGCGGGCCCCAGCATTTT. It encodes CASSQVGGPQHF.

As concerns this clonotype: At one end the junction does not follow the germline gene, possibly because of a read error. This sequence joins TRBV13 and TRBJ2-5; D unclear. Germline V gives CDR1 PRHDT, CDR2 FYEKMQ (reference sequence). The length of the CDR3 is 18 residues. CDR3 nucleotide sequence: TGTGCCAGCAGCCTTAGGTCGGCCCGTTGGGCGAGCCAAGAGACCCGGTACTTC. Translating gives CASSLRSARWASQETRYF.

This clonotype was found once. The chain links TRBV14 to TRBJ2-1; 8 bases are shared with TRBD1. Germline lookup yields CDR1 SGHDN and CDR2 FVKESK. The CDR3 consists of 15 residues. The junction had 7 bases not matched to a gene; V was cut back by 1 base and J by 8 bases. The CDR3 DNA sequence: TGTGCCAGCAGCCAAGGGGACAGGCCTTCCCATGAGCAGTTCTTC. Protein: CASSQGDRPSHEQFF.

This clonotype was found once. The chain employs TRBV5-6 and TRBJ2-5; TRBD1 matches 10 bases. The J call may be mistaken, given a closer DNA end match to TRBJ2-7. This CDR3 spans 16 amino acids. Germline V gene sequence: CDR1 SGHDT, CDR2 YYEEEE. In nucleotides, the CDR3 is TGTGCCAGCAGCCCGTACCCTGCCGGGACAGGGGACGAGCAGTACTTC. Protein: CASSPYPAGTGDEQYF.

The chain uses TRBV27 and TRBJ2-7; the D call may be TRBD1 or TRBD2 (6 bases each). Trimming took off 1 base at V and 6 bases at J, with 16 bases between the two ends. The germline V gene has CDR1 MNHEY and CDR2 SMNVEV (reference sequence). This CDR3 comprises 15 residues. CDR3 DNA sequence: TGTGCCAGCAGTTTATTAACGGGGGCGTCCGGCGAGCAGTACTTC. It translates to CASSLLTGASGEQYF.

V is TRBV29-1 and J is TRBJ2-5, with no clear D. CDR1 and CDR2 (germline): SQVTM, ANQGSEA. The CDR3 is 13 residues long. V was cut by 2 bases and J by 0 bases, with 7 bases left in between. The CDR3 sequence: CSVETTYQETQYF. CDR3 DNA: TGCAGCGTTGAAACGACGTACCAAGAGACCCAGTACTTC.

This sequence joins TRBV6-1 and TRBJ2-1, with D possibly matching TRBD1 (6 bases). V was cut by 4 bases and J by 6 bases, with 13 bases left in between. CDR3 length equals 14 residues. CDR1 is MNHNS and CDR2 is SASEGT in the germline V gene. In nucleotides, the CDR3 is TGTGCCAGCAGTGCCCGGAGACAGGCCAATGAGCAGTTCTTC. Its protein is CASSARRQANEQFF.

The V and J genes are TRBV12-3 or TRBV12-4 and TRBJ1-4; TRBD1 might be the D (5 bases). This CDR3 contains 15 residues. Trimming stripped 7 bases from V and 5 bases from J, with 17 bases between. The CDR3: CASTLWGRENEKLFF. The CDR3 bases are TGTGCCAGCACCCTTTGGGGGAGGGAGAATGAAAAACTGTTTTTT.